Listed here are 18 T cell receptor beta chains from one sample, sequenced in a study of spatial heterogeneity in lung cancer (dated by TCRdb to the late 2010s). Study-level results and caveats: The number of expanded intratumoral alpha and beta TCRs correlated with the tumor nonsynonymous mutation count.

For these TCRs, the target antigens are not known. The library was obtained by 5' RACE. Data came from a NextSeq 500. TCRdb handled the public reads itself, with Q25 trimming in fastp and clone calling in MiXCR, and kept productive beta chains. Records with the same CDR3 protein are collapsed into one entry carrying the most frequent genes and DNA. Recorded for this sample are 5,200 or so distinct CDR3 sequences; 12% of them occurred a single time. About half of the sample lies in the top ten. In light of the paper, this sample's time point label describes: sample taken at primary tumor resection. This specimen was lung tumor tissue, taken at surgery. The receptors come from a male donor with early-stage non-small cell lung cancer.

The rearrangement links TRBV2 to TRBJ1-2, with unresolved D. V lost 2 bases, J lost 4 bases, and 8 bases lay in between. CDR3 size: 13 residues. The V gene's germline CDR1 is SNHLY and CDR2 FYNNEI. CDR3 sequence (DNA): TGTGCCAGCAGTGAACTCACCTTCTATGGCTACACCTTC. Translated, it gives CASSELTFYGYTF.

The chain recombines TRBV27 with TRBJ1-4, with 7 bases lining up with TRBD1. Germline V gene lookup returns CDR1 MNHEY and CDR2 SMNVEV (reference sequence). The CDR3 has 15 amino acids. The ends lost 2 bases at V and 7 bases at J; junction bases unmatched: 7. CDR3 sequence: CASSLAATGFEKLFF. In nucleotides, the CDR3 is TGTGCCAGCAGTTTAGCCGCGACAGGGTTTGAAAAACTGTTTTTT.

Only a few counts were recorded for this clonotype. CDR3 nucleotides: TGTGCCAGCAGCTTAGAGCTAGCAGAGCATACGCAGTATTTT. The encoded protein is CASSLELAEHTQYF. This chain connects TRBV7-2 to TRBJ2-3, with a weak D call TRBD2 (5 bases). From germline, CDR1 is SGHTA and CDR2 FQGNSA. The CDR3 loop spans 14 amino acids. Trimming pared 1 base from V and 7 bases from J, leaving 12 bases between.

This clonotype was detected many times. CDR3 region: CSVEDSTTSLNEKLFF. The CDR3 nucleotides read TGCAGCGTTGAAGACTCGACGACAAGCCTTAATGAAAAACTGTTTTTT. The chain links TRBV29-1 to TRBJ1-4; no reliable D call. Germline lookup yields CDR1 SQVTM and CDR2 ANQGSEA. The CDR3 is 16 amino acids. V lost 0 bases to trimming and J lost 4 bases, with 15 bases between them. The full variable domain, its missing parts supplied by reference TRBV29-1 and TRBJ1-4, is SAVISQKPSRDICQRGTSLTIQCQVDSQVTMMFWYRQQPGQSLTLIATANQGSEATYESGFVIDKFPISRPNLTFSTLTVSNMSPEDSSIYLCSVEDSTTSLNEKLFFGSGTQLSVL.

This chain links TRBV20-1 with TRBJ2-3, with 11 nucleotides matching TRBD2. V shed 3 bases, J shed 2 bases, and the junction held 4 bases outside the gene matches. From germline, CDR1 is DFQATT and CDR2 SNEGSKA (reference sequence). The CDR3 contains 15 residues. CDR3 sequence (DNA): TGCAGTGCTAGTCGACTAGCGGGGCCCACAGATACGCAGTATTTT. It codes for CSASRLAGPTDTQYF.

The chain is built from TRBV3-1 and TRBJ1-1; D ambiguous. Germline CDR1 LGHDT, CDR2 YNNKEL (reference sequence). This CDR3 region has 14 residues. Between the trimmed V and J ends, which lost 4 bases and 7 bases, there was a span of 16 bases. The CDR3, as DNA: TGTGCCAGCAGCCTCGGCCATCTGGCTGGTGAAGCTTTCTTT. Protein sequence: CASSLGHLAGEAFF.

The table lists this clonotype with a few counts. The genes are TRBV5-1 and TRBJ1-3; D may be TRBD1 (5 bases). CDR1 SGHRS and CDR2 YFSETQ come from the germline V gene. The ends were cut back, 4 bases at V and 3 bases at J, with 17 bases in the middle. The length of the CDR3 is 16 residues. The CDR3 is CASSPSGTNVGNTIYF. For the CDR3, the DNA is TGCGCCAGCAGCCCCTCCGGGACGAACGTTGGAAACACCATATATTTT.

This clonotype was picked up many times. The chain joins TRBV7-3 to TRBJ2-7; D is unclear. V shed 5 bases and J shed 1 base, with 9 bases lying between them. Germline V gene sequence: CDR1 SGHTA, CDR2 FQGTGA. This CDR3 spans 13 amino acids. The CDR3 region is CASSPPGSYEQYF. The CDR3 DNA reads TGTGCCAGCAGCCCCCCCGGGTCCTACGAGCAGTACTTC.

There are many counts of this clonotype. This chain links TRBV24-1 with TRBJ1-2; no firm D call. Germline CDR1 is KGHDR and CDR2 is SFDVKD. The CDR3 length is 12 residues. V dropped 0 bases and J dropped 4 bases, with 2 bases sitting between them. The CDR3 nucleotides read TGTGCCACCAGTGATTTGAGCTATGGCTACACCTTC. Protein sequence: CATSDLSYGYTF.

The chain links TRBV28 to TRBJ2-1; the D gene is possibly TRBD2 (6 bases). There are 17 residues in the CDR3. The V gene's germline CDR1 is MDHEN and CDR2 SYDVKM. V was clipped by 6 bases and J by 4 bases, with 22 bases between them. For the CDR3, the DNA is TGTGCCAGCAGAGGAGGGCGGGGAGATAAGAAATACAATGAGCAGTTCTTC. This sequence encodes CASRGGRGDKKYNEQFF. Combining the CDR3 with reference TRBV28 and TRBJ2-1 gives the whole variable domain DVKVTQSSRYLVKRTGEKVFLECVQDMDHENMFWYRQDPGLGLRLIYFSYDVKMKEKGDIPEGYSVSREKKERFSLILESASTNQTSMYLCASRGGRGDKKYNEQFFGPGTRLTVL.

The chain links TRBV6-2 or TRBV6-3 to TRBJ2-7, with TRBD2 matching 8 bases. Trimming took 6 bases from V and 3 from J; bases not matched to a gene: 25. Germline-derived CDR1 and CDR2 are MNHEY and SVGEGT. The CDR3 sequence is 20 residues long. In nucleotides, the CDR3 is TGTGCCAGCAGCGACCCCGTGGTAGTAGCGGGGCACCGAAACCTCTACGAGCAGTACTTC. It codes for CASSDPVVVAGHRNLYEQYF.

Sample share makes this clonotype medium-sized. The chain has TRBV7-9 and TRBJ1-2; D unresolved. Germline CDR1 and CDR2: SEHNR and FQNEAQ (reference sequence). Trimming took off 2 bases at V and 5 bases at J, with 6 bases between the two ends. The CDR3 runs 12 residues. CDR3 DNA sequence: TGTGCCAGCAGCTTACAAGAGTATGGCTACACCTTC. This encodes CASSLQEYGYTF.

The table lists this clonotype with many counts. V gene TRBV4-3 combines with J gene TRBJ2-7; D is unclear. This CDR3 comprises 11 residues. Germline V gene data show CDR1 as LGHNA and CDR2 as YSLEER. The CDR3 DNA follows: TGCGCCAGCAGCCAAGATCGAGGCCGGGACGTC. Translating gives CASSQDRGRDV.

In its sample, this clonotype was seen many times. The chain uses TRBV18 and TRBJ1-2; D not certain. V was shortened by 3 bases and J by 0 bases, with 14 bases between the two germline ends. Germline loops: CDR1 KGHSH, CDR2 LQKENI. This CDR3 has 16 amino acids. Here the CDR3 DNA reads TGTGCCAGCTCACCTGTTGAGACACACGCTAACTATGGCTACACCTTC. As protein: CASSPVETHANYGYTF.

This clonotype was detected only a few times. This chain uses TRBV6-5 with TRBJ2-6, with 8 positions matching TRBD1. The CDR3 sequence is 16 residues long. Germline V lookup: CDR1 MNHEY, CDR2 SVGAGI. The V and J ends lost 10 bases and 6 bases, in that order; junction bases with no gene match: 14. CDR3 amino acids: CAIGTGALYAANVLTF. The CDR3 DNA reads TGTGCCATTGGGACAGGCGCCCTCTATGCGGCCAACGTCCTGACTTTC.

In this sample, this clonotype is medium-sized. The CDR3 region has the DNA TGCGCCAGCAGCCCCTACCGGACTAGCGGGAGGGCGGGTGGAAATGAGCAGTTCTTC. Translating gives CASSPYRTSGRAGGNEQFF. This chain uses TRBV4-3 with TRBJ2-1, with 15 bases matching TRBD2. The CDR3 contains 19 residues. Germline V gene lookup returns CDR1 LGHNA and CDR2 YSLEER. The ends lost 4 bases at V and 7 bases at J; junction bases unmatched: 14.

This clonotype has more than one count but fewer than ten. The chain combines TRBV4-1 with TRBJ1-1, with 11 bases identical to TRBD1. CDR1 is MGHRA and CDR2 is YSYEKL in the germline V gene. The CDR3 runs 16 residues. V dropped 5 bases and J dropped 3; count of bases not matched to a gene: 8. CDR3 loop: CASSDGTGGLDTEAFF. The CDR3 DNA sequence: TGCGCCAGCAGCGATGGGACAGGGGGTCTGGACACTGAAGCTTTCTTT.

The chain links TRBV7-8 to TRBJ1-1, with D hard to call. The CDR3 has 14 residues. V lost 1 base and J lost 0, with 6 bases in between. Germline CDR1 SGHVS, CDR2 FQNEAQ. CDR3 loop: CASSLDRMNTEAFF. The DNA for the CDR3 is TGTGCCAGCAGCTTAGACAGAATGAACACTGAAGCTTTCTTT.